Listed below are T cell receptor beta chains from one sample, sequenced in a study of beta chain features in type 1 diabetes. Profiled with immunoSEQ multiplex PCR; TCRdb holds only in-frame clones, not every one. The sample has 100,000 to 150,000 clones, 9% seen once; the top ten hold around 0.75%. Sample: central memory CD4+ T cells from blood. The receptors shown here come from a man aged 25-45 years with type 1 diabetes. Both conserved end residues are part of each CDR3. D genes are given only for firm matches. Size is omitted from some rows. Given values are once, few, many or a class for expanded clones.

len | j_gene | abundance | d_gene | v_gene | CDR3nt | CDR3aa
20 | TRBJ2-1 | . | . | TRBV4-2 | TGTGCCAGCAGCTTAGCGGAGGTCCGACTGAGAAGGCGGGCGAACAATGAGCAGTTCTTC | CASSLAEVRLRRRANNEQFF
13 | TRBJ2-5 | many | . | TRBV7-8 | TGTGCCAGCAGCTTCACAGGTCAAGAGACCCAGTACTTC | CASSFTGQETQYF
14 | TRBJ1-3 | few | TRBD1 | TRBV5-6 | TGTGCCAGCAGCCCTGGACAGGGGAGAAACACCATATATTTT | CASSPGQGRNTIYF
16 | TRBJ2-7 | . | TRBD1 | TRBV27 | TGTGCCAGCAGTCTAATGGGACAGGGGGCCTCCTACGAGCAGTACTTC | CASSLMGQGASYEQYF
15 | TRBJ1-5 | few | . | TRBV7-3 | TGTGCCAGCAGCCGTTACAGGGATAGCAATCAGCCCCAGCATTTT | CASSRYRDSNQPQHF
17 | TRBJ2-2 | few | . | TRBV15 | TGTGCCACCACTCCGTATGGCGGGCCGTCGAACACCGGGGAGCTGTTTTTT | CATTPYGGPSNTGELFF
13 | TRBJ2-1 | . | . | TRBV6-6 | TGTGCCAGCAGTTACGAGCGGTACAATGAGCAGTTCTTC | CASSYERYNEQFF
10 | TRBJ1-2 | few | . | TRBV27 | TGTGCCAGCCAGGGTTTAGGCTACACCTTC | CASQGLGYTF
14 | TRBJ2-2 | few | . | TRBV11-2 | TGTGCCAGCACAACCTACAGGGATACCGGGGAGCTGTTTTTT | CASTTYRDTGELFF
11 | TRBJ2-7 | few | TRBD2 | TRBV20-1 | TGCAGTGCTAGGCGGGGGTACGAGCAGTACTTC | CSARRGYEQYF
14 | TRBJ2-3 | . | TRBD1 | TRBV2 | TGTGCCAGCAGCAGACAGGGGGCCACAGATACGCAGTATTTT | CASSRQGATDTQYF
15 | TRBJ2-1 | . | . | TRBV9 | TGTGCCAGCAGCGCCAGCCGGGGGGCGTACAATGAGCAGTTCTTC | CASSASRGAYNEQFF
16 | TRBJ2-3 | few | TRBD2 | TRBV7-2 | TGTGCCAGCAGCGGGCGACTAGCGGGGGGCACAGATACGCAGTATTTT | CASSGRLAGGTDTQYF
14 | TRBJ2-7 | . | . | TRBV7-2 | TGTGCCAGCAGCTCACGGGGAAAGCCGGGCGAGCAGTACTTC | CASSSRGKPGEQYF